The next 26 T cell receptor beta chains were all read from a single sample in a study of tumor-infiltrating lymphocytes in primary liver carcinoma. The input was 450 to 550 ng total RNA; TCR beta cDNA was made from it with a constant-region primer. What produced the TCR beta libraries was three nested multiplex PCR rounds using slightly modified ARM-PCR. The first two PCR rounds used TRBV1-TRBV30 primers with a Cbeta primer, nine to ten cycles each. MiXCR, applied by TCRdb to the multiplex PCR reads, yields one record per CDR3 protein. The sample lists approximately 40,000 distinct CDR3 sequences, about 73% occurring once. Co-extraction yielded RNA and DNA from approximately 20-30 mg of unsorted bulk tissue. Sequencing input: liver tumor tissue from sampling region 2. Subset noted: tumor region T2, inferior pole. All receptors come from a man aged 35-49 years with primary liver carcinoma and hepatitis B virus infection.

This clonotype is judged medium-sized. The CDR3 sequence is CAISVARGTGELFF. CDR3 nucleotide sequence: TGTGCCATCTCCGTCGCCCGAGGGACCGGGGAGCTGTTTTTT. J is TRBJ2-2 and V is TRBV6-6, with D perhaps TRBD2 (5 bases). V was pared by 10 bases and J by 5 bases, with 17 bases between. This CDR3 contains 14 residues. Per the germline V gene, CDR1 is MNHNY and CDR2 is SVGAGI (reference sequence).

As to this clonotype: A read error may account for a junction end that differs from germline. The rearrangement links TRBV11-3 to TRBJ2-1, with no clear D. CDR1 SGHNT and CDR2 YENEEA come from the germline V gene. CDR3 size: 12 residues. The CDR3 loop is CAISLNANELFF. CDR3 DNA: TGTGCCATCAGCTTAAATGCCAATGAGCTCTTCTTC.

In the case of this clonotype: A clone one base away is much larger, so this may be a read error. This rearrangement joins TRBV2 to TRBJ2-1, with TRBD1 matching 7 bases. The germline V gene encodes CDR1 SNHLY and CDR2 FYNNEI. This CDR3 has 13 residues. The CDR3 DNA reads as TGTGCCAGCAGTGCTTCGAGGGGGCATGATCAGTTCTTC. Amino acid sequence: CASSASRGHDQFF. The full variable domain, with the rest looked up from reference TRBV2 and TRBJ2-1, is EPEVTQTPSHQVTQMGQEVILRCVPISNHLYFYWYRQILGQKVEFLVSFYNNEISEKSEIFDDQFSVERPDGSNFTLKIRSTKLEDSAMYFCASSASRGHDQFFGPGTRLTVL.

This clonotype occurred a few times. At one boundary the junction diverges from the germline segment, which might be a read error. The rearrangement uses TRBV9 and TRBJ2-3, with D hard to call. The CDR3 extends over 12 amino acids. Looked up from germline, CDR1 is SGDLS and CDR2 is YYNGEE. This CDR3 reads CGSSTQTDTQYF. CDR3 in DNA: TGTGGCAGCAGTACACAGACAGATACGCAGTATTTT.

The chain combines TRBV6-6 with TRBJ1-2; tentative D call: TRBD1 (5 bases). Germline CDR1 and CDR2: MNHNY and SVGAGI (reference sequence). CDR3 length: 12 amino acids. V was pared by 6 bases and J by 7 bases, with 12 bases between. CDR3 nucleotide sequence: TGTGCCAGCAGGCAGGGCGATCGTGGCTACACCTTC. Its protein is CASRQGDRGYTF.

About this clonotype itself: One junction end does not reproduce the germline sequence, and a read error may be involved. CDR3 sequence: CVSSVLTGVDTGELFF. The CDR3, as DNA: TGCGTCAGCAGCGTACTAACGGGTGTAGATACCGGGGAGCTGTTTTTT. The rearrangement uses TRBV5-1 and TRBJ2-2; D unclear. CDR3 size: 16 residues. Germline-derived CDR1 and CDR2 are SGHRS and YFSETQ.

This clonotype was found once. The CDR3 region has the DNA TGCAGCAACGAAAAAGGGAATCAGCCCCAGCATTTT. Translated: CSNEKGNQPQHF. The chain has TRBV29-1 and TRBJ1-5; D gene ambiguous. The germline V and J ends were trimmed by 8 bases and 4 bases, with 12 bases remaining between them. The germline CDR1 and CDR2 sequences are SQVTM and ANQGSEA. The CDR3 has 12 amino acids.

About this clonotype: A read error is likely, as this CDR3 ends without the conserved phenylalanine or tryptophan. This chain connects TRBV6-5 to TRBJ2-1; 7 nucleotides agree with TRBD2. The CDR3 runs to 15 residues. Per the germline V gene, CDR1 is MNHEY and CDR2 is SVGAGI. CDR3 residues: CACSPSAGGYNEQFS. The CDR3 DNA follows: TGTGCCTGCAGTCCTTCGGCCGGGGGGTACAATGAGCAGTTCTCC.

This clonotype was seen a few times. Sequence at one end of the junction differs from germline and may be a read error. The V call is TRBV11-2, the J call TRBJ1-1, with a tentative D call TRBD1 (5 bases). The CDR3 length is 15 residues. CDR1 and CDR2 from the germline V gene are SGHAT and FQNNGV. The chain's CDR3 is CGSSLDRGPPGEAFF. CDR3 nucleotide sequence: TGTGGCAGCAGCTTGGATCGGGGCCCGCCTGGTGAAGCTTTCTTT.

Details on this clonotype: A junction end diverges from the germline sequence, so it may reflect a read error. This sequence joins TRBV6-2 or TRBV6-3 and TRBJ2-7, with D possibly TRBD2 on 5 matching bases. The CDR3 extends over 13 amino acids. Per the germline V gene, CDR1 is MNHEY and CDR2 is SVGEGT. The CDR3 reads CVSGYEVPYEQYF. Written as DNA, the CDR3 is TGTGTCAGCGGTTACGAGGTTCCCTACGAGCAGTACTTC.

To note about this clonotype: Relative to the germline gene, one junction end is altered; a read error may explain this. The chain combines TRBV11-3 with TRBJ2-7; D remains ambiguous. The V gene's germline CDR1 is SGHNT and CDR2 YENEEA. CDR3 length: 14 residues. CDR3 amino acids: CTSSPGEVGYEQYF. In nucleotides, the CDR3 is TGTACCAGCAGCCCTGGAGAAGTGGGCTACGAGCAGTACTTC.

As regards this clonotype: Germline is not matched at one junction end, which may reflect a read error. V and J are TRBV12-3 or TRBV12-4 and TRBJ1-2, with TRBD1 as a possible D gene (5 bases). There are 13 residues in the CDR3. The CDR3 protein is CTSSYGPRGGYTF. The CDR3, as DNA: TGTACCAGCAGCTATGGACCCCGGGGGGGCTACACCTTC.

There are a few counts of this clonotype. The junction departs from germline at one end; a sequencing error may be responsible. V is TRBV5-1 and J is TRBJ2-2; 14 bases map to TRBD2. The germline CDR1 and CDR2 sequences are SGHRS and YFSETQ. This CDR3 is 17 amino acids long. This chain's CDR3 is CTSNFGLAGGNTGELFF. CDR3 nucleotide sequence: TGCACCAGCAACTTTGGACTAGCGGGAGGGAACACCGGGGAGCTGTTTTTT.

A note on this clonotype: This likely comes from a read error, as the CDR3 has no conserved phenylalanine or tryptophan at its end. The chain joins TRBV10-1 to TRBJ2-7; D uncertain. Germline CDR1 and CDR2: WNHNN and SYGVQD (reference sequence). The CDR3 spans 14 residues. CDR3 amino acids: CATSPGGMIYEQYI. The CDR3 DNA sequence: TGCGCCACCAGTCCCGGTGGAATGATCTACGAGCAGTACATC.

This clonotype has just a few counts. Mismatch with germline at one junction end may stem from a read error. The CDR3 nucleotides are TGTGCCAGCAGTGCGGAGTTCACCGGGGTGCTGTTTTTT. It is translated as CASSAEFTGVLFF. This chain uses TRBV6-1 with TRBJ2-2; TRBD2 is a possible D gene (5 bases). The CDR3 spans 13 residues. Germline values: CDR1 MNHNS, CDR2 SASEGT.

In its sample, this clonotype was seen a few times. Sequence at one end of the junction differs from germline and may be a read error. This chain joins TRBV4-2 and TRBJ2-5; TRBD1 or TRBD2 may be the D gene (6 bases each). This CDR3 spans 15 amino acids. Germline V CDR1 and CDR2: LGHNA, YNFKEQ. CDR3 bases: TGTGCTAGCAGCCAAGTATGGGGGGCGGGGGAGACCCAGTACTTC. It specifies CASSQVWGAGETQYF.

Many counts were recorded for this clonotype. The gene calls are TRBV28 and TRBJ2-5; the D is unclear. The CDR3 is 14 amino acids. Trimming left V 5 bases short and J 0 bases short, with 10 bases between. Looked up from germline, CDR1 is MDHEN and CDR2 is SYDVKM. CDR3 DNA sequence: TGTGCCAGCAGTCCGCCCTACAACCAAGAGACCCAGTACTTC. This gives the protein CASSPPYNQETQYF.

To note about this clonotype: In this CDR3 the conserved last residue, phenylalanine or tryptophan, is missing, so a read error is likely. This chain joins TRBV29-1 and TRBJ1-1, with a tentative D call TRBD1 (5 bases). The ends were cut back, 5 bases at V and 5 bases at J, with 21 bases in the middle. This CDR3 spans 15 amino acids. Germline CDR1 is SQVTM and CDR2 is ANQGSEA. For the CDR3, the DNA is TGCAGCGTTTCGGCAGGGTGTGTAATGGGAACTGAAGCTTTCCTT. Its translation: CSVSAGCVMGTEAFL.

In regard to this clonotype: At one boundary the junction diverges from the germline segment, which might be a read error. V usage is TRBV29-1 and J usage is TRBJ2-1; unclear D gene. CDR1 and CDR2 from the germline V gene are SQVTM and ANQGSEA. The length of the CDR3 is 12 residues. CDR3 DNA sequence: TGCAGCGTTGCGGCAGGCCACAATGAGCAATCCTTC. The encoded protein is CSVAAGHNEQSF.

Comment on this clonotype: This CDR3 is missing its conserved last phenylalanine or tryptophan, likely due to a read error. V gene TRBV29-1 combines with J gene TRBJ2-1, with 15 bases identical to TRBD2. The germline V gene has CDR1 SQVTM and CDR2 ANQGSEA. This CDR3 has 15 residues. CDR3 sequence: CTVGLAGGFYNVQFL. As DNA, the CDR3 is TGCACCGTTGGACTAGCGGGAGGGTTCTACAATGTGCAGTTCCTC.

On this clonotype: A read error may produce the germline difference seen at one junction end. The genes are TRBV4-2 and TRBJ2-7; 8 bases match TRBD1. Per the germline V gene, CDR1 is LGHNA and CDR2 is YNFKEQ. The CDR3 length is 14 residues. The CDR3 protein is CASRQGDRGHELYF. The CDR3, as DNA: TGTGCCAGCAGACAAGGTGACAGGGGTCACGAGCTGTACTTC.

This sequence joins TRBV9 and TRBJ2-1, with TRBD2 identical over 13 bases. Germline assignment: CDR1 SGDLS and CDR2 YYNGEE. V shed 5 bases and J 11 bases; nucleotides not matched to a gene: 10. CDR3 length equals 15 residues. The CDR3 reads CASRPGLAGLPQQFF. The CDR3 region has the DNA TGTGCCAGCAGACCGGGACTAGCGGGGCTACCGCAGCAGTTCTTC.

As for this clonotype: One end of the junction varies from germline; a read error may be responsible. V is TRBV6-2 or TRBV6-3 and J is TRBJ1-3; D is ambiguous. This CDR3 contains 13 residues. Germline CDR1 MNHEY, CDR2 SVGEGT. Here the CDR3 DNA reads TGTGCCAGCAGAGACAACTCTGGAAATACCATATATTTT. This encodes CASRDNSGNTIYF.

This clonotype was seen a single time. Mismatch with germline at one junction end may stem from a read error. The V call is TRBV29-1, the J call TRBJ1-1; the D gene is possibly TRBD1 (5 bases). The CDR3 sequence is 15 residues long. The germline CDR1 and CDR2 sequences are SQVTM and ANQGSEA. The chain's CDR3 is CSDASGWGMNTEVFF. For the CDR3, the DNA is TGCAGCGATGCCTCAGGGTGGGGCATGAACACTGAAGTTTTCTTT. Based on the CDR3 plus reference TRBV29-1 and TRBJ1-1, the full variable domain is SAVISQKPSRDICQRGTSLTIQCQVDSQVTMMFWYRQQPGQSLTLIATANQGSEATYESGFVIDKFPISRPNLTFSTLTVSNMSPEDSSIYLCSDASGWGMNTEVFFGQGTRLTVV.

Regarding this clonotype: Germline is not matched at one junction end, which may reflect a read error. The genes are TRBV29-1 and TRBJ2-5, with D possibly matching TRBD1 (6 bases). The CDR3 totals 12 residues. Germline V CDR1 and CDR2: SQVTM, ANQGSEA. The CDR3 here is CSVLTGKETQYF. The CDR3 bases are TGTAGCGTCCTAACAGGGAAGGAGACCCAGTACTTC.

Comment on this clonotype: The junction departs from the called germline gene at one end, perhaps through a read error. The V gene is TRBV11-2, the J gene TRBJ2-7; D is perhaps TRBD2 (5 bases). CDR1 and CDR2 (germline): SGHAT, FQNNGV. This CDR3 spans 15 amino acids. The CDR3 here is CASSSRWTGENEQHF. The DNA for the CDR3 is TGTGCCAGCAGCTCACGATGGACTGGGGAAAACGAGCAGCACTTC. Full variable domain (rest looked up from reference TRBV11-2 and TRBJ2-7): EAGVAQSPRYKIIEKRQSVAFWCNPISGHATLYWYQQILGQGPKLLIQFQNNGVVDDSQLPKDRFSAERLKGVDSTLKIQPAKLEDSAVYLCASSSRWTGENEQHFGPGTRLTVT.